Described below is a single T cell receptor (beta chain) sequence and its context. The antigen is unknown. The data stem from a study of beta chain features in type 1 diabetes. Study observations and caveats: Shorter TCRB CDR3s, moderately but significantly so, marked every one of the four CD4+ subsets in Type 1 diabetes patients. Shorter templates may be favored by PCR, equally so in patients and controls.

The CDR3 covers 16 residues. The germline CDR1 and CDR2 sequences are SGHTA and FQGNSA. The V segment lost 0 bases and the J segment 0 bases; nucleotides outside the gene matches: 2. Every participating donor gave one draw, a heparinised blood sample averaging about 100 mL. Investigators reverse transcribed all isolated RNA, so they sequenced expressed TCRB transcripts. Profiled with immunoSEQ multiplex PCR; TCRdb holds only in-frame clones, not every one. Among around 310,000 clones, roughly 13% were seen once, and the ten largest hold about 0.016%. The sequence was collected from a woman under 30 with type 1 diabetes. The chain combines TRBV7-2 with TRBJ2-3, with 8 bases aligning to TRBD2. Input material: naive CD4+ T cells from blood. CDR3 nucleotides: TGTGCCAGCAGCTTAGCAGCTAGCGGGAGCACAGATACGCAGTATTTT. Translated, it gives CASSLAASGSTDTQYF.